This T cell receptor beta chain was identified during a study of T cell responses to AZD1222 COVID-19 vaccine. Overall study results and limits: Among spike-specific TCRs, nearly half reportedly target unmutated variant regions.

Using immunoSEQ multiplex PCR, the repertoire was profiled, and TCRdb retains in-frame clones only, with some absent. Among 150,000 or so clones listed, approximately 90% were seen once. Details on this clone: What it binds is unknown.

The germline V gene encodes CDR1 ENHRY and CDR2 SYGVKD. The CDR3 sequence is 11 residues long. V was shortened by 6 bases and J by 3 bases, with 4 bases between the two germline ends. The sequencing used peripheral blood, collected 28 days after the second AZD1222 dose. The receptor comes from an adult who received the AZD1222 COVID-19 vaccine. The rearrangement links TRBV10-3 to TRBJ2-3, with no clear D. The CDR3 loop reads CAIRGTDTQYF. The CDR3 region has the DNA TGTGCCATCAGGGGGACAGATACGCAGTATTTT.